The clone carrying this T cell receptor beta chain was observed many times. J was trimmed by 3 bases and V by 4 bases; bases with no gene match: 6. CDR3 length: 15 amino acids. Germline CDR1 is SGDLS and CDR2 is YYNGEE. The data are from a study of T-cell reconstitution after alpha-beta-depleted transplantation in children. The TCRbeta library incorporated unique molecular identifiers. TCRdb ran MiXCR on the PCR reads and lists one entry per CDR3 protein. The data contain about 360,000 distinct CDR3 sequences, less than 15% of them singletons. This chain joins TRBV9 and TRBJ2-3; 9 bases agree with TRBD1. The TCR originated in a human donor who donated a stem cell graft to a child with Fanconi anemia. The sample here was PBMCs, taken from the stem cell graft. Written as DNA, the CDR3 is TGTGCCAGCAGCAGGACAGGGGTACGGACAGATACGCAGTATTTT. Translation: CASSRTGVRTDTQYF. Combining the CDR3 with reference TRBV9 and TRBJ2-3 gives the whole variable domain DSGVTQTPKHLITATGQRVTLRCSPRSGDLSVYWYQQSLDQGLQFLIQYYNGEERAKGNILERFSAQQFPDLHSELNLSSLELGDSALYFCASSRTGVRTDTQYFGPGTRLTVL.